This T cell receptor (beta chain) was retrieved from a study of beta chain features in type 1 diabetes. Study-wide background: Age and gender were similar between patients and healthy donors, as were cell yields.

Regarding this clone: Its target is unknown.

TCRB transcripts that were expressed got sequenced, as all of the isolated RNA had been reverse transcribed. Produced via immunoSEQ multiplex PCR; TCRdb's table is partial and in-frame only. This sample has roughly 150,000 clones, with approximately 7.9% found just once. Findings and caveats of the study: Compared to healthy donors, patients appeared to have naive, central memory and Treg TCRB repertoires that were more alike. In all four CD4+ subsets, TCRB CDR3 length was significantly, moderately reduced in type 1 diabetes.

The CDR3 runs 15 residues. Trimming took off 1 base at V and 5 bases at J, with 14 bases between the two ends. Germline V gene lookup returns CDR1 MNHNY and CDR2 SVGAGI (reference sequence). Sequences were obtained from central memory CD4+ T cells from blood. The source is a man aged 18 to 30 with type 1 diabetes. This chain links TRBV6-6 with TRBJ2-5; D perhaps matches TRBD1 (5 bases). CDR3 region: CASSYWAGQAETQYF. The CDR3 nucleotides are TGTGCCAGCAGTTACTGGGCAGGGCAGGCGGAGACCCAGTACTTC.